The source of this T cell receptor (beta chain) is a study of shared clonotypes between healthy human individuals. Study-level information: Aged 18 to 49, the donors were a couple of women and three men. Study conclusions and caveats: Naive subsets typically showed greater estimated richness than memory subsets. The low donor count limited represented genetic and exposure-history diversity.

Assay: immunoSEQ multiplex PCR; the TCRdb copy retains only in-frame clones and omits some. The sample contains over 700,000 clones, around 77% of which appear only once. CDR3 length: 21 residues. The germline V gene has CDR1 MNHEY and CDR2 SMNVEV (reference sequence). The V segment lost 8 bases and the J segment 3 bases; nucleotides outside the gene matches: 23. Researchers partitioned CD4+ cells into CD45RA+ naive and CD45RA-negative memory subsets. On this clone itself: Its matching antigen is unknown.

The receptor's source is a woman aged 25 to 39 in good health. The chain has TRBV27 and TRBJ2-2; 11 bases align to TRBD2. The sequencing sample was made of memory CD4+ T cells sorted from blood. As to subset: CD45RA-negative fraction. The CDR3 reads CASGPMEGTSGRVGYTGELFF. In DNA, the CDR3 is TGTGCCAGCGGCCCGATGGAGGGAACTAGCGGGAGAGTGGGATACACCGGGGAGCTGTTTTTT.